This T cell receptor beta chain was recovered during a study of T cell responses to AZD1222 COVID-19 vaccine. Study-level points and caveats: White British people made up most donors, females outnumbered males, and clonal diversity was possibly underestimated. Increases in Spike-specific TCR breadth and depth were seen after two AZD1222 doses.

Details on this clone: Its antigen is not identified.

TCRdb's copy holds only in-frame clones and misses some; the assay was immunoSEQ multiplex PCR. This repertoire shows about 59,000 clones, roughly 89% found once; its top ten account for approximately 6.1%. The length of the CDR3 is 14 residues. The trim removed 5 bases at V and 8 bases at J, leaving 5 bases unmatched. The germline V gene encodes CDR1 SNHLY and CDR2 FYNNEI. The input for sequencing was peripheral blood, taken 28 days after the second AZD1222 dose. The chain joins TRBV2 to TRBJ2-2; 10 bases agree with TRBD2. This clonotype originated in an adult who received the AZD1222 COVID-19 vaccine. The DNA for the CDR3 is TGTGCCAGCAGTCAGCGGGAGGGAGAGGGGGAGCTGTTTTTT. It yields the protein CASSQREGEGELFF.